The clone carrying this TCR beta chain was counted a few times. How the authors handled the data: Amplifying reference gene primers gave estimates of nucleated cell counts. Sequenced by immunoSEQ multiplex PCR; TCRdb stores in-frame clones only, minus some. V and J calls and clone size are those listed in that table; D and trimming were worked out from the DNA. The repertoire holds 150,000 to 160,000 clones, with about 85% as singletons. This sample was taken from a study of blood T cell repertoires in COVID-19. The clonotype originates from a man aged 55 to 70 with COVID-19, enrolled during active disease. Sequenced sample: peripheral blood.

The CDR3 sequence is CASSPGDWETQYF. In nucleotides, the CDR3 is TGTGCCAGCAGCCCAGGGGATTGGGAGACCCAGTACTTC. V is TRBV6-6 and J is TRBJ2-5, with a possible D match to TRBD1 (6 bases). Germline lookup yields CDR1 MNHNY and CDR2 SVGAGI (reference sequence). This CDR3 has 13 residues. Trimming left V 6 bases short and J 5 bases short, with 13 bases between.